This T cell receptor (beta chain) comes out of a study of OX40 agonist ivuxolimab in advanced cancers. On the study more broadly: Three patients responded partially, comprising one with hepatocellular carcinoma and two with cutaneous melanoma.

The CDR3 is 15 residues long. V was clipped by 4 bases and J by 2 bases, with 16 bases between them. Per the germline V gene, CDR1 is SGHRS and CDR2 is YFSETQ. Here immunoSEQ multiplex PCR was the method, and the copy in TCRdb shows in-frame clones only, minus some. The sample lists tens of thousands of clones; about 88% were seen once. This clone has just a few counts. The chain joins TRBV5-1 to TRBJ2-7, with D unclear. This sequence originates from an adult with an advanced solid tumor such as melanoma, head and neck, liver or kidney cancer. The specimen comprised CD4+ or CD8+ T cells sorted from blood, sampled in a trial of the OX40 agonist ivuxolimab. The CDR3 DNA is TGCGCCAGCAGCAGGGATTTCGGCCCCACCTACGAGCAGTACTTC. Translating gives CASSRDFGPTYEQYF.